Below, one T cell receptor beta chain is given with its context. Its cognate antigen is unknown. The data are from a study of cytomegalovirus exposure and HLA in healthy donors. This PCR relied on a set of 60 Vbeta primers and 13 Jbeta primers. This table comes from immunoSEQ multiplex PCR, and its TCRdb copy is limited to in-frame clones, with some not included. The sample carries roughly 150,000 clones, around 70% recorded once. Healthy bone marrow donors supplied every sample. This CDR3 region has 15 residues. The germline V gene has CDR1 MDHEN and CDR2 SYDVKM. V lost 2 bases, J lost 4 bases, and 4 bases stayed unmatched. Points from the study as a whole: A few of the chains that were CMV-associated were confirmed in vitro to be specific for CMV antigens. Upon later analysis, TCR association rates were observed to vary by HLA locus, being highest for DRB1 and lowest for HLA-C. Association of a missense DCLRE1C variant with TCR beta V- and J-gene trimming was reported in a later analysis.

The chain is built from TRBV28 and TRBJ1-1; 10 bases agree with TRBD1. This TCR derives from a woman aged 25 to 39 in good health and CMV-seronegative. Sequencing input: PBMCs. CDR3 amino acids: CASSLPGQGITEAFF. The CDR3 bases are TGTGCCAGCAGTTTACCGGGACAGGGGATCACTGAAGCTTTCTTT.